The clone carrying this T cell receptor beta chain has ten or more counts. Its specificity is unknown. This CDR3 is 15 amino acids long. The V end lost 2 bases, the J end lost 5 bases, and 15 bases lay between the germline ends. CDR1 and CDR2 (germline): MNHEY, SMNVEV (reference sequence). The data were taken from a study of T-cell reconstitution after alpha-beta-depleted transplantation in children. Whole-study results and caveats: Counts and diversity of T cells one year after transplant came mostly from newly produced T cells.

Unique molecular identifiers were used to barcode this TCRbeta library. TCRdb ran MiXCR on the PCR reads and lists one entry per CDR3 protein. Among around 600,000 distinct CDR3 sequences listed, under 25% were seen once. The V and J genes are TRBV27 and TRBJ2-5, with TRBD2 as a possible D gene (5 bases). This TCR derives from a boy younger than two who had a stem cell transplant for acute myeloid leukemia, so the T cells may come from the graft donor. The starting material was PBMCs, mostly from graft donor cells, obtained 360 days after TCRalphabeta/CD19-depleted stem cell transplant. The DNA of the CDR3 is TGTGCCAGCAGTTTAGCAATGTCAGGCGGGGAGACCCAGTACTTC. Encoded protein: CASSLAMSGGETQYF.